These 3 T cell receptor beta chains were all obtained from the same sample, sequenced in a study of identical twins. Using its own MiXCR run on the 5' RACE reads, TCRdb lists one record per CDR3 protein. In the table there are hundreds of thousands of distinct CDR3 sequences, 9.5% of which are singletons. The sample also formed part of further work on yellow fever vaccine responses in identical twins.

The sequenced sample consisted of CD8+ T cells sorted from blood. The origin of the receptors is a woman aged 18-29 years in good health.

This clonotype was observed a handful of times. V and J are TRBV3-1 and TRBJ1-2; 8 nucleotides match TRBD1. Trimming removed 2 bases from V and 8 bases from J; junction bases left unmatched: 7. Germline V CDR1 and CDR2: LGHDT, YNNKEL (reference sequence). The CDR3 contains 14 residues. CDR3 sequence: CASSQIGQGDGYTF. The CDR3 DNA reads TGTGCCAGCAGCCAAATCGGACAGGGAGACGGCTACACCTTC.

This clonotype was seen ten or more times. V is TRBV9 and J is TRBJ2-3; tentatively, D is TRBD2 (7 bases). The CDR3 contains 16 residues. V dropped 0 bases and J dropped 2 bases, with 13 bases sitting between them. Germline-derived CDR1 and CDR2 are SGDLS and YYNGEE. The CDR3 bases are TGTGCCAGCAGCGTAGACTGGGGGGGCATCACAGATACGCAGTATTTT. Its protein is CASSVDWGGITDTQYF.

This clonotype has at least ten counts. The genes are TRBV7-9 and TRBJ2-5, with no clear D. CDR1 is SEHNR and CDR2 is FQNEAQ in the germline V gene (reference sequence). Trimming pared 1 base from V and 1 base from J, leaving 4 bases between. The CDR3 spans 13 residues. CDR3 in DNA: TGTGCCAGCAGCTTAGAACCCCAAGAGACCCAGTACTTC. It is translated as CASSLEPQETQYF.